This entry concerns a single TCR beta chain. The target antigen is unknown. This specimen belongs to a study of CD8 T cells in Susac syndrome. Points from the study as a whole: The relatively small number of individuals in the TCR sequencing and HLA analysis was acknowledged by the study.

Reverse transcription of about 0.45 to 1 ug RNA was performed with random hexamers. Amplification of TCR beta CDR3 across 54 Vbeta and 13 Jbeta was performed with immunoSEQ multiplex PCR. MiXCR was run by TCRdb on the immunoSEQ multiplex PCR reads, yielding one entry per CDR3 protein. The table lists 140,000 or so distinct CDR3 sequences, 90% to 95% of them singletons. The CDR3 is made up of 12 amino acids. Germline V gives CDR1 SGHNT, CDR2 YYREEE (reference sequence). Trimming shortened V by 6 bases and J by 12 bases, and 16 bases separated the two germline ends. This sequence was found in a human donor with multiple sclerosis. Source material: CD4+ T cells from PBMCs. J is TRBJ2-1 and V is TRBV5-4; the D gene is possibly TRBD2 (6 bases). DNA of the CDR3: TGTGCCAGCACCCTCGACCCGGGAGTGCAGTTCTTC. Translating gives CASTLDPGVQFF.